The clone carrying this TCR beta chain was observed a few times. This sample was included in a study of blood T cell repertoires in COVID-19. The CDR3 is 12 amino acids. Germline-derived CDR1 and CDR2 are MNHEY and SMNVEV (reference sequence). As originally analysed: For nucleated cells, counts were estimated from reference gene primer amplification. Clones were read by immunoSEQ multiplex PCR, and TCRdb kept only the in-frame ones, dropping some. V and J calls plus clone size are reproduced from that table; the DNA served to infer D and trimming. The sample contains more than 200,000 clones, around 85% of which appear only once.

Sequenced sample: peripheral blood. This sequence joins TRBV27 and TRBJ2-7; possibly TRBD2 for D (6 bases). The clonotype was recovered from a man aged 35 to 55 with acute or convalescent COVID-19. The DNA of the CDR3 is TGTGCGACCGGGAGTGCCTCCTACGAGCAGTACTTC. This gives the protein CATGSASYEQYF.